This TCR beta chain was sequenced in a study of blood T cell repertoires in COVID-19. Adults between about 18 and 89 years of age took part from fewer than 30 US areas. Cohort allocation depended upon clinical history that participants reported. V was clipped by 0 bases and J by 4 bases, with 14 bases between them. This CDR3 has 16 residues. Germline loops: CDR1 SGHRS, CDR2 YFSETQ. Profiling relied on immunoSEQ multiplex PCR, and the TCRdb table lists in-frame clones only, not all of them. The sample contains about 81,000 clones, 80% to 90% of which appear only once. This chain joins TRBV5-1 and TRBJ2-1, with D possibly matching TRBD2 (5 bases). Sequencing was performed on PBMCs or T cells enriched from blood (not recorded which). The source of this sequence is a woman between 50 and 59 years old with acute COVID-19. The CDR3 DNA reads as TGCGCCAGCAGCTTGGGAGACTATTCGGGGTACAATGAGCAGTTCTTC. Its translation is CASSLGDYSGYNEQFF.